This T cell receptor beta chain comes out of a study of cytomegalovirus exposure and HLA in healthy donors. Across the study: An earlier analysis identified approximately 110 million unique TCR beta sequences in about 200 million T cells. Regarding the study as a whole: A later analysis reportedly identified an Asian-associated ancestry cluster as carrying fewer N-insertions than the roughly 720-donor mean. As a later analysis revealed, most CMV-associated TCR beta chains appeared HLA-restricted.

With respect to this clone: What it recognizes is unknown.

Germline values: CDR1 SGDLS, CDR2 YYNGEE. The CDR3 has 17 residues. V lost 0 bases, J lost 2 bases, and 8 bases stayed unmatched. Healthy bone marrow donors formed the donor group. Use of 60 Vbeta and 13 Jbeta primers characterized the PCR. Sequenced by immunoSEQ multiplex PCR; TCRdb stores in-frame clones only, minus some. The repertoire includes some 40,000 clones, under 70% of them detected once, and around 11% sits in the top ten. The material sequenced was PBMCs. V is TRBV9 and J is TRBJ2-5, with TRBD2 matching 9 bases. The source is a man aged 55 to 70 in good health and CMV-seropositive. The CDR3 coding sequence is TGTGCCAGCAGCGTAGCGGTAGCGGGAGTGAGACAAGAGACCCAGTACTTC. Translating it yields CASSVAVAGVRQETQYF. The full variable domain, its missing parts supplied by reference TRBV9 and TRBJ2-5, is DSGVTQTPKHLITATGQRVTLRCSPRSGDLSVYWYQQSLDQGLQFLIQYYNGEERAKGNILERFSAQQFPDLHSELNLSSLELGDSALYFCASSVAVAGVRQETQYFGPGTRLLVL.